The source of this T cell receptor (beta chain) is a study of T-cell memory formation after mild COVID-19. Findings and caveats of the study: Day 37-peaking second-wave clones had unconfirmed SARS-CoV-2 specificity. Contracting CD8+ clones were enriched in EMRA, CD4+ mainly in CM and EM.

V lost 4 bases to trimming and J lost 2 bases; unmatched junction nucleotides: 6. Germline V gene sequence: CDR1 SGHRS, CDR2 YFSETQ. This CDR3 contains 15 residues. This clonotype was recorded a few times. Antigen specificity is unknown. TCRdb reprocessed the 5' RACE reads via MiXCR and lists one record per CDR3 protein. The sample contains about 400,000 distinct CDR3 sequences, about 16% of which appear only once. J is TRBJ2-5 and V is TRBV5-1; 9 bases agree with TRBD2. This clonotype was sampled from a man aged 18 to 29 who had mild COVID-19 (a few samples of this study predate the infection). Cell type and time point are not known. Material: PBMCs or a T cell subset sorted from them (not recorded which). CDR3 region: CASSQTSGQQETQYF. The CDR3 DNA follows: TGCGCCAGCAGCCAGACTAGCGGACAACAAGAGACCCAGTACTTC.